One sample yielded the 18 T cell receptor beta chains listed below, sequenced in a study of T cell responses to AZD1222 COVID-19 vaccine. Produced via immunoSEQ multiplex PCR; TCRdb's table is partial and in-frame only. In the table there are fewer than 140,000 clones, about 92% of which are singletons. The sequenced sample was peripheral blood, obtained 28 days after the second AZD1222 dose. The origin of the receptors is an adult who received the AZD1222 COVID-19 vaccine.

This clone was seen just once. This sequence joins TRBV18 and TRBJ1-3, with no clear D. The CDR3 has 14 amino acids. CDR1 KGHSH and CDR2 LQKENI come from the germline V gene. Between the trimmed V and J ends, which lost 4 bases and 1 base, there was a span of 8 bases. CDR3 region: CASSLLESGNTIYF. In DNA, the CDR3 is TGTGCCAGCTCACTGTTAGAATCTGGAAACACCATATATTTT.

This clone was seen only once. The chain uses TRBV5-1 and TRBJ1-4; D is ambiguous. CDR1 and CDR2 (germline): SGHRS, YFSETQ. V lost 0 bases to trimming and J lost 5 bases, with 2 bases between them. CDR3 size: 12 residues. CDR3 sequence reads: CASSLANEKLFF. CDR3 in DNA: TGCGCCAGCAGCTTGGCCAATGAAAAACTGTTTTTT.

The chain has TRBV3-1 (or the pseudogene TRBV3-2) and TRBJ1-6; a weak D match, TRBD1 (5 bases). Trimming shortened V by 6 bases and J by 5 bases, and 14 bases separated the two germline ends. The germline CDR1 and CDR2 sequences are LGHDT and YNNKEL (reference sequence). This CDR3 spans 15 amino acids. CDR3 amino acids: CASRPGVGDNSPLHF. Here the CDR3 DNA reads TGTGCCAGCAGGCCGGGGGTAGGGGATAATTCACCCCTCCACTTT.

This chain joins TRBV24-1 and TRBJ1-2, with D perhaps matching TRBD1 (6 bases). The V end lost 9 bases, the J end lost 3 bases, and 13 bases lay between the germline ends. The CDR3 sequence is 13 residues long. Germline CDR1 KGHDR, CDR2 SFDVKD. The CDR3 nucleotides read TGTGCCACCTCGGACAGCTCCGACTATGGCTACACCTTC. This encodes CATSDSSDYGYTF.

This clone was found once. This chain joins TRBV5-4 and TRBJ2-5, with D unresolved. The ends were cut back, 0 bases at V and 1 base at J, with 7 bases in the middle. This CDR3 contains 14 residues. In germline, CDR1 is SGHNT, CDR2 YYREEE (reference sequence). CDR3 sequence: CASSLGLTQETQYF. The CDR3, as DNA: TGTGCCAGCAGCTTGGGTCTAACCCAAGAGACCCAGTACTTC.

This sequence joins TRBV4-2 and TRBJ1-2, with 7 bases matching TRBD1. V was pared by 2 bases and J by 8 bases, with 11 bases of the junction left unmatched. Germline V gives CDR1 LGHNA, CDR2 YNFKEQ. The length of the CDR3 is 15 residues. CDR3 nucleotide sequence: TGTGCCAGCAGCCAACAGGGGGGCCTAAGGGCAGGCTACACCTTC. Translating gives CASSQQGGLRAGYTF.

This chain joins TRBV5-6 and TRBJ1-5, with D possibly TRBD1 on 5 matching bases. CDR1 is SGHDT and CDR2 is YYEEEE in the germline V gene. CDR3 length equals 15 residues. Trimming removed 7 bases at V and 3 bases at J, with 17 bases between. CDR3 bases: TGTGCCAGCGCCCGGGACGGGGGTTACAATCAGCCCCAGCATTTT. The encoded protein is CASARDGGYNQPQHF.

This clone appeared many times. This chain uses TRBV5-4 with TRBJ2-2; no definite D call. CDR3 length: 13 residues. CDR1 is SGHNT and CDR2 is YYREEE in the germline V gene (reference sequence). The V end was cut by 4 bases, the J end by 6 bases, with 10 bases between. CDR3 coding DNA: TGTGCCAGCAGCCCGTACTTCCCCGGGGAGCTGTTTTTT. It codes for CASSPYFPGELFF.

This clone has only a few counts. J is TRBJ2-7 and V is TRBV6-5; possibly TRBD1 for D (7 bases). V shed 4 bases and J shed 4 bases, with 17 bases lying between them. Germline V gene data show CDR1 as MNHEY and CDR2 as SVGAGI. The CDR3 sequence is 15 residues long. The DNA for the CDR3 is TGTGCCAGCAGTTCCCCCCGGGCAGGGGGGTACGAGCAGTACTTC. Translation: CASSSPRAGGYEQYF.

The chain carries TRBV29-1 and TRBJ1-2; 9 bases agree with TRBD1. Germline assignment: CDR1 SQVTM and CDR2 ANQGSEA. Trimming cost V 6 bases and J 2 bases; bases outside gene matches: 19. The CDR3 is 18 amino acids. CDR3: CSVVTPGQGYTFNYGYTF. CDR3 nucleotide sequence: TGCAGCGTCGTTACACCGGGACAGGGCTACACTTTCAACTATGGCTACACCTTC.

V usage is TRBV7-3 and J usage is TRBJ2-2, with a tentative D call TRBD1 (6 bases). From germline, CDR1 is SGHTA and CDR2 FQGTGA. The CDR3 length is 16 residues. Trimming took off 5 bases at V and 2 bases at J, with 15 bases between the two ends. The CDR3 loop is CASSPTGTTNTGELFF. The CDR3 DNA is TGTGCCAGCAGCCCCACCGGGACAACTAACACCGGGGAGCTGTTTTTT.

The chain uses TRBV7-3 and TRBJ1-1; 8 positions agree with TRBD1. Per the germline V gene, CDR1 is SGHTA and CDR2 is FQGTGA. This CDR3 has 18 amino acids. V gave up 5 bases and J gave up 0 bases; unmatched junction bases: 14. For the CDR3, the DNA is TGTGCCAGCAGCCCTCAAATGGGGACAGGCCTAGTGAACACTGAAGCTTTCTTT. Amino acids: CASSPQMGTGLVNTEAFF.

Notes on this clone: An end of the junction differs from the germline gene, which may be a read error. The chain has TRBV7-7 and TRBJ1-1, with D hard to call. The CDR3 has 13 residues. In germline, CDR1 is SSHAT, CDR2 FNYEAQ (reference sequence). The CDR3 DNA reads TGTGCTAGCAGCCGTGGCGAGAACACTGAAGCTTTCTTT. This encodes CASSRGENTEAFF. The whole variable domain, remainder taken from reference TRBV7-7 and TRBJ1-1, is GAGVSQSPRYKVTKRGQDVTLRCDPISSHATLYWYQQALGQGPEFLTYFNYEAQPDKSGLPSDRFSAERPEGSISTLTIQRTEQRDSAMYRCASSRGENTEAFFGQGTRLTVV.

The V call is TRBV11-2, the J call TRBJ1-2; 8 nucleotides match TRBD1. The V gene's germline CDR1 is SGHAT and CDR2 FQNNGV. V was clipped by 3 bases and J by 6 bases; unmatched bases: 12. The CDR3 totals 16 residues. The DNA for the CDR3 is TGTGCCAGCAGCTTTGGGTTCAGGGGGCCCCGGGATGGCTACACCTTC. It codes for CASSFGFRGPRDGYTF.

The CDR3 DNA follows: TGTGCCAGCAGCACCGGACAGGGGGATAATTCACCCCTCCACTTT. Protein: CASSTGQGDNSPLHF. V usage is TRBV9 and J usage is TRBJ1-6; 10 nucleotides line up with TRBD1. The ends lost 4 bases at V and 5 bases at J; junction bases unmatched: 3. The CDR3 is 15 amino acids. Per germline, CDR1 SGDLS and CDR2 YYNGEE.

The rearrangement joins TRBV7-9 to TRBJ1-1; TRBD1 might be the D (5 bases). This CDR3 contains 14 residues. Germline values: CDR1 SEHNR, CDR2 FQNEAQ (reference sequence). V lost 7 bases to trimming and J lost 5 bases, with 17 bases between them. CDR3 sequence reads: CASTNMAGGTEAFF. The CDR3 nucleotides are TGTGCCAGCACCAACATGGCGGGGGGAACTGAAGCTTTCTTT.

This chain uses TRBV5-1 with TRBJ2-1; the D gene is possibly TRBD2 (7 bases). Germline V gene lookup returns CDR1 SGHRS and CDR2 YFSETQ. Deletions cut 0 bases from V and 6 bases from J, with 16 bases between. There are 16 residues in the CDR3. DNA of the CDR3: TGCGCCAGCAGCTTGGCCTGGGGGGGCCGGCCCAATGAGCAGTTCTTC. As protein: CASSLAWGGRPNEQFF.

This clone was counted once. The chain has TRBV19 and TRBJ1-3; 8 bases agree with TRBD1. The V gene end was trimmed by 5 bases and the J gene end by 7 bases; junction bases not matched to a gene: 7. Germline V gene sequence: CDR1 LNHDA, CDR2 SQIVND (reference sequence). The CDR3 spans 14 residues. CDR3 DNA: TGTGCCAGTAGTTTCGGACAGGGTCTGAACACCATATATTTT. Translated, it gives CASSFGQGLNTIYF.